This record concerns one T cell receptor beta chain sequence. What it recognizes is unknown. Other DNA sequences in this sample translate to the same CDR3. Each subset's genomic DNA was shared equally among a number of immunoSEQ plates. Clones were sequenced by immunoSEQ multiplex PCR, and TCRdb holds only the in-frame ones, with some missing. The sample includes about 2 million clones, around 96% of them seen just once. CDR1 and CDR2 from the germline V gene are SNHLY and FYNNEI. This CDR3 is 12 amino acids long. Trimming removed 8 bases from V and 2 bases from J; junction bases left unmatched: 3. These data are taken from a study of shared clonotypes between healthy human individuals. Study findings and constraints: Only a few donors were included, so the genetic and exposure-history diversity represented was limited.

Terminally differentiated effector memory CD45RA+ cells were left out of the naive CD8 fraction, which was CD45RO-negative and positively selected for CCR7. Study donors comprised healthy, HIV-negative adults devoid of recent acute infection or vaccination. Nashville, Tennessee was home to all donors, each a Caucasian adult. This chain uses TRBV2 with TRBJ2-7, with TRBD1 matching over 7 bases. Specimen: naive CD8+ T cells sorted from blood. This sequence originates from a man between 18 and 35 years old in good health. The CDR3 here is CASDGTAYEQYF. The CDR3 nucleotides read TGTGCCAGCGATGGGACAGCCTACGAGCAGTACTTC.